Given below is one T cell receptor (beta chain) in context. The sample comes from a study of identical twins. TCRdb redid the calling of the 5' RACE reads with MiXCR, one entry per CDR3 protein. The sample lists approximately 700,000 distinct CDR3 sequences, 15% to 20% occurring once. Germline assignment: CDR1 GTSNPN and CDR2 SVGIG (reference sequence). This CDR3 has 11 residues. V lost 1 base and J lost 11, with 12 bases in between. These data are also associated with another study on T cells expressing NK-cell markers.

The chain couples TRBV30 to TRBJ2-7, with D uncertain. The clonotype originates from a young woman in good health. The source material was PBMCs. CDR3 coding DNA: TGTGCCTGGAGTGATATGAGTAGGGAGTACTTC. Its translation is CAWSDMSREYF.